This T cell receptor beta chain was recorded in a study of human T cells and chemical hapten exposure. The wider study: Upper inner arm skin measuring approximately 2 cm by approximately 2 cm received 2% DPC for sensitization. General study results and limits: TCRs at high frequency, those above 1 in 1000, did not change with DPC sensitization.

Ten or more counts support this clonotype. Antigen specificity is unknown. Per germline, CDR1 LGHDT and CDR2 YNNKEL (reference sequence). V was trimmed by 6 bases and J by 5 bases, leaving 14 bases between them. The CDR3 extends over 13 amino acids. Time point: patch test 3, about 24 weeks after DPC sensitization. Indicated treatment: therapeutic diphenylcyclopropenone sensitization with weekly scalp DPC. The starting material, unfractionated whole blood, was used for total RNA extraction. Original analysis: Counts of TCRs in each sample centred on a median of around 100,000 and extended from around 25,000 to 690,000. MiXCR was run by TCRdb on the RACE reads, yielding one entry per CDR3 protein. These V and J calls rely on TCRdb rather than the paper's analysis. The table shows some 39,000 distinct CDR3 sequences, with 8% to 10% occurring only once.

The receptor comes from a man between 45 and 60 years old with alopecia areata. Some clones in this sample may be carry-over from other donors' samples. The chain carries TRBV3-1 and TRBJ2-7; D tentatively fits TRBD1 or TRBD2 (7 bases each). Sequencing was performed on whole blood, taken in connection with sensitization to the hapten diphenylcyclopropenone (DPC). CDR3 sequence reads: CASSPRGGNEQYF. The CDR3 DNA follows: TGTGCCAGCAGTCCCAGGGGGGGAAACGAGCAGTACTTC.